This is a list of T cell receptor beta chains from one sample in a study of blood T cell repertoires in COVID-19. TCRdb's table, derived via immunoSEQ multiplex PCR, lists solely in-frame clones and lacks some. This table holds 350,000 to 400,000 clones, 89% found once. Sequenced sample: PBMCs or T cells enriched from blood (not recorded which). The receptor source for this set is a woman in her 30s who had recovered from COVID-19. The CDR3 runs from the conserved cysteine through the conserved F or W. The order of the fields is V gene, clone size, J gene, D gene, CDR3 DNA, CDR3 protein. A D gene is named only where the DNA matches it firmly. The size of a clone is reported for some rows only, either as once, few or many, or as a class for expanded clones.

>TRBV14|-|TRBJ1-1|TRBD1
TGTGCCAGCAGCCAAAAAATTTGGACAGGGGTAGGCACTGAAGCTTTCTTT
CASSQKIWTGVGTEAFF
>TRBV3-1/TRBV3-2|-|TRBJ1-4|-
TGTGCCAGCAGATTCGGGGCAACTAATGAAAAACTGTTTTTT
CASRFGATNEKLFF
>TRBV11-2|-|TRBJ1-5|-
TGTGCCAGCAGCTTAGCCGGGTCTAGCAATCAGCCCCAGCATTTT
CASSLAGSSNQPQHF
>TRBV28|-|TRBJ1-2|-
TGTGCCAGCAGTCCCTCACTATCAGGGGCCTATGGCTACACCTTC
CASSPSLSGAYGYTF
>TRBV5-1|-|TRBJ1-2|-
TGCGCCAGCAGCTTGGAAGTCAGGGTGGGCTACACCTTC
CASSLEVRVGYTF
>TRBV10-3|-|TRBJ1-4|TRBD1
TGTGCCATCAGAGACAGGGGAGGGGAAAAACTGTTTTTT
CAIRDRGGEKLFF
>TRBV5-4|once|TRBJ1-1|-
TGTGCCAGCAGCTTGACTCGCACTGAAGCTTTCTTT
CASSLTRTEAFF
>TRBV12-3/TRBV12-4|-|TRBJ1-1|-
TGTGCCAGCAGTATCCAAGAAGCTTTCTTT
CASSIQEAFF
>TRBV13|-|TRBJ1-3|-
TGTGCCAGCAGCTTAGGCTCGCCCCGGAACACCATATATTTT
CASSLGSPRNTIYF
>TRBV10-3|once|TRBJ1-2|TRBD1
TGTGCCATCAGTGGAAACAACAGGGGGACCGGATATGGCTACACCTTC
CAISGNNRGTGYGYTF
>TRBV28|-|TRBJ2-2|TRBD2
TGTGCCAGCAATTACCTAGCGGGGAACACCGGGGAGCTGTTTTTT
CASNYLAGNTGELFF
>TRBV30|once|TRBJ2-2|-
TGTGCCTGGAGTCTCCGGGGCACCGGGGAGCTGTTTTTT
CAWSLRGTGELFF
>TRBV7-8|-|TRBJ1-1|-
TGTGCCAGCAGCTTATTTCGGGAAGCTGAAGCTTTCTTT
CASSLFREAEAFF
>TRBV6-5|-|TRBJ2-1|-
TGTGCCAGCAGTTACCGGCCTAGCGTTAACTACAATGAGCAGTTCTTC
CASSYRPSVNYNEQFF
>TRBV10-3|-|TRBJ1-2|-
TGTGCCACGTCTGAAGGGGCGCACTATGGCTACACCTTC
CATSEGAHYGYTF
>TRBV7-2|-|TRBJ2-7|TRBD1
TGTGCCAGCAGCCACGACAGGGTCTCGCCTCAGTACTTC
CASSHDRVSPQYF
>TRBV5-4|-|TRBJ1-2|-
TGTGCCAGCAGCCCGGGGGGCGGGCGGGTGGATGGCTACACCTTC
CASSPGGGRVDGYTF
>TRBV10-3|-|TRBJ1-1|-
TGTGCCATCAGTATAACAGGGACCACTGAAGCTTTCTTT
CAISITGTTEAFF
>TRBV7-9|-|TRBJ2-1|-
TGTGCCATCCCGTCTGACAGAGACAATGAGCAGTTCTTC
CAIPSDRDNEQFF
>TRBV6-5|-|TRBJ1-5|TRBD1
TGTGCCAGCAGGCAGACAGGGGGCGGTCAGCCCCAGCATTTT
CASRQTGGGQPQHF